These T cell receptor beta chains were read from a single sample in a study of shared clonotypes between healthy human individuals. Assay used: immunoSEQ multiplex PCR; TCRdb lists only in-frame clones, some missing. The sample has approximately 1.1 million clones, roughly 74% seen once. Sequenced: memory CD4+ T cells from PBMCs. The receptors originated from a man aged 18 to 30 in good health. Some clones in this sample may be carry-over from other donors' samples. Both conserved end residues are part of each CDR3. D genes are given only for firm matches. Some rows have no size entry. The others give once, few or many, or a class for an expanded clone.

D gene	J gene	V gene	clone size	CDR3 protein	CDR3 DNA
TRBD2	TRBJ2-3	TRBV5-1	NA	CASSWGLAVSDTQYF	TGCGCCAGCAGCTGGGGACTAGCTGTTTCAGATACGCAGTATTTT
TRBD2	TRBJ2-1	TRBV9	once	CASSVGLAGNNEQFF	TGTGCCAGCAGCGTAGGACTAGCGGGTAACAATGAGCAGTTCTTC
NA	TRBJ2-3	TRBV27	NA	CASKRHGRTDTQYF	TGTGCCAGCAAGCGACACGGCCGCACAGATACGCAGTATTTT
NA	TRBJ1-5	TRBV7-8	NA	CASSPEQWGNQPQHF	TGTGCCAGCAGCCCAGAACAGTGGGGCAATCAGCCCCAGCATTTT
TRBD1	TRBJ2-7	TRBV4-3	NA	CASSRAQGVSYEQYF	TGCGCCAGCAGCCGAGCCCAGGGGGTATCCTACGAGCAGTACTTC
NA	TRBJ2-3	TRBV28	NA	CAAGTGSTDTQYF	TGTGCCGCCGGGACGGGTAGCACAGATACGCAGTATTTT
TRBD2	TRBJ2-1	TRBV4-2	NA	CASRLSGSRYNEQFF	TGTGCCAGCAGGCTTAGCGGGAGCCGCTACAATGAGCAGTTCTTC
NA	TRBJ2-2	TRBV28	NA	CASSEYRRNTGELFF	TGTGCCAGCAGTGAGTACAGGCGAAACACCGGGGAGCTGTTTTTT
TRBD2	TRBJ2-7	TRBV2	few	CASSIAGDSRYF	TGTGCCAGCAGTATAGCGGGAGACTCGAGGTACTTC
TRBD2	TRBJ2-1	TRBV11-3	NA	CASSFGSGRAQNEQFF	TGTGCCAGCAGCTTTGGTAGCGGGAGGGCGCAGAATGAGCAGTTCTTC
NA	TRBJ1-1	TRBV28	NA	CASATVAVAFF	TGTGCCAGCGCTACTGTCGCAGTGGCTTTCTTT
NA	TRBJ2-5	TRBV18	NA	CASSPGQRETQYF	TGTGCCAGCTCACCAGGACAGAGGGAGACCCAGTACTTC
TRBD2	TRBJ2-1	TRBV12-5	NA	CASGLSTIGLAGGPRSYNEQFF	TGTGCTAGTGGTTTGTCGACCATAGGACTAGCGGGAGGGCCTCGCTCCTACAATGAGCAGTTCTTC
NA	TRBJ2-7	TRBV2	NA	CASKTLVAISYEQYF	TGTGCCAGCAAGACCCTAGTGGCGATCTCCTACGAGCAGTACTTC
NA	TRBJ2-2	TRBV6-1	NA	CASSGASPNTGELFF	TGTGCCAGCAGTGGGGCCAGTCCGAACACCGGGGAGCTGTTTTTT
NA	TRBJ1-2	TRBV30	many	CALREWLGYTF	TGTGCTCTCAGGGAATGGCTCGGCTACACCTTC
TRBD2	TRBJ2-7	TRBV15	NA	CATSRALAGGPNEQYF	TGTGCCACCAGCAGGGCACTAGCGGGAGGGCCGAACGAGCAGTACTTC
TRBD1	TRBJ1-1	TRBV18	NA	CASSPRQGGMNTEAFF	TGTGCCAGCTCACCAAGACAGGGGGGCATGAACACTGAAGCTTTCTTT
NA	TRBJ1-1	TRBV5-4	NA	CASSYRETGTEAFF	TGTGCCAGCAGCTATAGGGAAACAGGGACTGAAGCTTTCTTT
NA	TRBJ2-3	TRBV11-2	NA	CASSLDPGPDTQYF	TGTGCCAGCAGCTTAGATCCCGGGCCAGATACGCAGTATTTT
NA	TRBJ2-7	TRBV10-3	NA	CAISELDLWGEQYF	TGTGCCATCAGTGAGTTGGACTTATGGGGCGAGCAGTACTTC
NA	TRBJ2-7	TRBV7-6	NA	CASSFGRLGEQYF	TGTGCCAGCAGCTTTGGCAGGCTTGGCGAGCAGTACTTC
NA	TRBJ2-1	TRBV5-8	few	CASSRLGLFNNEQFF	TGTGCCAGCAGCCGACTTGGACTATTCAACAATGAGCAGTTCTTC